This T cell receptor beta chain originates from a study of T-cell reconstitution after alpha-beta-depleted transplantation in children. Whole-study results and caveats: The origin of alpha-beta T cells about two months after transplant was reportedly several hundred expanded graft clones.

On this clonotype: Antigen unknown.

The library targeted TCRbeta and was prepared with unique molecular identifiers. TCRdb redid the calling of the PCR reads with MiXCR, one entry per CDR3 protein. Here the sample spans 400,000 to 550,000 distinct CDR3 sequences, about 11% being singletons. The sequences come from PBMCs, collected before TCRalphabeta/CD19-depleted stem cell transplant. The receptor was isolated from a child aged 2 to 10 with inherited bone marrow failure, due to receive a stem cell transplant.

CDR3 in DNA: TGTGCCAGTACCCCGGACAGTACATACTATGGCTACACCTTC. Its translation is CASTPDSTYYGYTF. The V gene is TRBV19, the J gene TRBJ1-2, with D tentatively TRBD1 (6 bases). CDR3 size: 14 residues. V was cut by 7 bases and J by 3 bases, with 15 bases left in between. CDR1 and CDR2 (germline): LNHDA, SQIVND (reference sequence).